One and the same sample provided the 22 T cell receptor beta chains below, sequenced in a study of blood T cells in healthy people across ages. A second 7 to 11 cycle PCR used barcoded and J-beta primers. Each CDR3 protein is one row after TCRdb ran MiXCR on the 5' RACE reads. The sample contains under 1 million distinct CDR3 sequences, roughly 44% of which appear only once. The sample taken for sequencing was blood. The receptors derive from a man aged 60 to 69 in good health.

The CDR3 DNA reads as TGTGCCAGCAGTTTGACATCCCTCCAGCCCCAGCATTTT. This encodes CASSLTSLQPQHF. V usage is TRBV12-3 or TRBV12-4 and J usage is TRBJ1-5; D is ambiguous. The length of the CDR3 is 13 residues. The ends were cut back, 3 bases at V and 7 bases at J, with 10 bases in the middle.

The chain carries TRBV7-2 and TRBJ2-5; 9 bases align to TRBD2. V dropped 4 bases and J dropped 4; count of bases not matched to a gene: 16. The CDR3 totals 18 residues. Germline V gene data show CDR1 as SGHTA and CDR2 as FQGNSA. In nucleotides, the CDR3 is TGTGCCAGCAGCTCCTCCGGGTCGGCGCGGGGGGGCTCAGAGACCCAGTACTTC. This gives the protein CASSSSGSARGGSETQYF.

This chain connects TRBV5-1 to TRBJ1-5; D gene ambiguous. V was pared by 0 bases and J by 3 bases, with 7 bases between. Per the germline V gene, CDR1 is SGHRS and CDR2 is YFSETQ. The CDR3 runs to 14 residues. The CDR3 bases are TGCGCCAGCAGCTTGGACGGCCACAATCAGCCCCAGCATTTT. Its protein is CASSLDGHNQPQHF. The full variable domain, with the rest looked up from reference TRBV5-1 and TRBJ1-5, is KAGVTQTPRYLIKTRGQQVTLSCSPISGHRSVSWYQQTPGQGLQFLFEYFSETQRNKGNFPGRFSGRQFSNSRSEMNVSTLELGDSALYLCASSLDGHNQPQHFGDGTRLSIL.

The rearrangement joins TRBV5-1 to TRBJ2-4; 11 bases are shared with TRBD2. The DNA matches TRBJ2-7 better at its end, which makes the J call doubtful. CDR1 and CDR2 (germline): SGHRS, YFSETQ. The CDR3 is made up of 13 amino acids. DNA for the CDR3: TGCGCCAGCCGTAGCGGGGGGGCCTCCGAGCAGTACTTC. It translates to CASRSGGASEQYF.

This clonotype was detected a few times. The chain joins TRBV4-3 to TRBJ2-7; D is undetermined. This CDR3 has 14 residues. From germline, CDR1 is LGHNA and CDR2 YSLEER. V dropped 5 bases and J dropped 1 base, with 12 bases sitting between them. In nucleotides, the CDR3 is TGCGCCAGCAGCGTTAGGTCCGGGTCCTACGAGCAGTACTTC. Protein sequence: CASSVRSGSYEQYF.

This chain joins TRBV7-3 and TRBJ2-7; 12 bases map to TRBD2. V shed 5 bases, J shed 3 bases, and the junction held 8 bases outside the gene matches. Per germline, CDR1 SGHTA and CDR2 FQGTGA. The CDR3 has 16 amino acids. The CDR3 coding sequence is TGTGCCAGCAGCCCAAGCTCTAGCGGGGGGGTCTACGAGCAGTACTTC. Translated, it gives CASSPSSSGGVYEQYF.

This chain joins TRBV6-2 or TRBV6-3 and TRBJ2-7; D may be TRBD1 (5 bases). Per germline, CDR1 MNHEY and CDR2 SVGEGT. With 7 bases removed from V and 3 bases from J, the gap between germline ends came to 7 bases. This CDR3 has 11 amino acids. The CDR3 here is CASNQGYEQYF. The CDR3 nucleotides are TGTGCCAGCAACCAGGGCTACGAGCAGTACTTC.

This chain links TRBV20-1 with TRBJ2-1, with 9 bases lining up with TRBD1. The V gene end was trimmed by 3 bases and the J gene end by 5 bases; junction bases not matched to a gene: 2. The CDR3 has 13 amino acids. Germline lookup yields CDR1 DFQATT and CDR2 SNEGSKA (reference sequence). The CDR3 loop is CSASRTGDNEQFF. The CDR3 DNA is TGCAGTGCTAGCCGGACAGGGGACAATGAGCAGTTCTTC.

The V and J genes are TRBV6-1 and TRBJ2-1; 9 bases are shared with TRBD1. Trimming removed 3 bases from V and 7 bases from J; junction bases left unmatched: 13. The CDR3 loop spans 17 amino acids. Per the germline V gene, CDR1 is MNHNS and CDR2 is SASEGT. CDR3 DNA sequence: TGTGCCAGCAGTGAGGACAGGGGATCCAAAGTTTGGAATGAGCAGTTCTTC. Residues: CASSEDRGSKVWNEQFF.

The rearrangement links TRBV2 to TRBJ2-4; TRBD1 agrees at 9 bases. The tail of the sequence fits TRBJ2-1 better, so the J call may be wrong. CDR1 is SNHLY, CDR2 FYNNEI, per germline. CDR3 length: 12 amino acids. DNA for the CDR3: TGTGCCAGCACCGGACAGGGGTGCGAGCAGTTCTTC. It encodes CASTGQGCEQFF.

V is TRBV28 and J is TRBJ1-2, with D possibly matching TRBD1 (6 bases). V lost 8 bases and J 4 bases, leaving 14 bases between the germline ends. CDR3 length: 13 amino acids. Germline CDR1 reads MDHEN; CDR2 reads SYDVKM. CDR3 in DNA: TGTGCCAGCGGAACAGGGTTGGGCTATGGCTACACCTTC. Amino acid sequence: CASGTGLGYGYTF.

A few counts support this clonotype. This chain joins TRBV14 and TRBJ1-4; D is ambiguous. The V gene lost 5 bases and the J gene lost 8 bases, with 18 bases spanning the gap. The germline gives CDR1 SGHDN, CDR2 FVKESK. The CDR3 has 15 amino acids. CDR3 protein: CASSLPGRRIEKLFF. The CDR3 region has the DNA TGTGCCAGCAGCTTACCCGGACGACGGATCGAAAAACTGTTTTTT.

The chain recombines TRBV3-1 with TRBJ1-2, with a possible D match to TRBD1 (6 bases). Germline V lookup: CDR1 LGHDT, CDR2 YNNKEL (reference sequence). The CDR3 runs 15 residues. V lost 0 bases and J lost 8, with 16 bases in between. The CDR3 is CASSQDTGFYSGYTF. CDR3 sequence (DNA): TGTGCCAGCAGCCAAGACACAGGGTTCTACTCGGGCTACACCTTC.

V and J are TRBV15 and TRBJ2-7, with D possibly being TRBD1 (5 bases). Germline V gene lookup returns CDR1 LNHNV and CDR2 YYDKDF (reference sequence). V dropped 0 bases and J dropped 3 bases, with 12 bases sitting between them. CDR3 length: 15 amino acids. The CDR3 nucleotides are TGTGCCACCAGCAGAGAGACAGCCCCGGGCTACGAGCAGTACTTC. It translates to CATSRETAPGYEQYF.

The chain combines TRBV6-4 with TRBJ2-2; 9 bases fit TRBD2. The ends lost 10 bases at V and 2 bases at J; junction bases unmatched: 5. Germline values: CDR1 MRHNA, CDR2 SNTAGT. This CDR3 has 14 residues. CDR3 sequence reads: CATRLADNTGELFF. In nucleotides, the CDR3 is TGTGCCACCCGACTAGCGGACAACACCGGGGAGCTGTTTTTT.

V is TRBV3-1 and J is TRBJ2-7, with TRBD2 as a possible D gene (7 bases). V dropped 2 bases and J dropped 2 bases, with 16 bases sitting between them. Per germline, CDR1 LGHDT and CDR2 YNNKEL (reference sequence). This CDR3 has 16 residues. The CDR3 DNA sequence: TGTGCCAGCAGCCAAATCGGCGGGGGCTTAACCTACGAGCAGTACTTC. Translated, it gives CASSQIGGGLTYEQYF.

This chain links TRBV9 with TRBJ2-7; possibly TRBD1 for D (6 bases). CDR3 length equals 15 residues. V was pared by 0 bases and J by 2 bases, with 12 bases between. Germline CDR1 and CDR2: SGDLS and YYNGEE. CDR3 DNA: TGTGCCAGCAGCGTAGGACTTACAGGGACCTACGAGCAGTACTTC. Translated: CASSVGLTGTYEQYF.

The chain is built from TRBV6-2 or TRBV6-3 and TRBJ2-5; D gene unclear. Gene TRBJ2-7 matches the end of the DNA better, so the J call may be wrong. CDR1 is MNHEY and CDR2 is SVGEGT in the germline V gene. CDR3 length: 12 residues. The CDR3 region has the DNA TGTGCCAGCAGTCCCTCGTGGTACGAGCAGTACTTC. Amino acids: CASSPSWYEQYF.

The V gene is TRBV6-6, the J gene TRBJ2-2; 7 bases align to TRBD2. Looked up from germline, CDR1 is MNHNY and CDR2 is SVGAGI (reference sequence). Unmatched junction bases numbered 10, after V lost 7 bases and J lost 2 bases. The CDR3 is 16 residues long. Here the CDR3 reads CASTGRGPFNTGELFF. Here the CDR3 DNA reads TGTGCCAGCACTGGGAGGGGCCCCTTCAACACCGGGGAGCTGTTTTTT.

The DNA for the CDR3 is TGCAGTGCTAGAACCTCGGGGAGTAGCAATCAGCCCCAGCATTTT. Protein product: CSARTSGSSNQPQHF. The chain uses TRBV20-1 and TRBJ1-5, with unresolved D. Deletions cut 2 bases from V and 0 bases from J, with 11 bases between. Germline lookup yields CDR1 DFQATT and CDR2 SNEGSKA (reference sequence). The CDR3 has 15 amino acids.

V gene TRBV21-1 combines with J gene TRBJ2-1; TRBD1 is the table's D call and was not checked against the DNA. TRBV21-1 is assigned pseudogene status. The CDR3 loop spans 18 amino acids. In DNA form, the CDR3 reads TGTGCCAGCAGCGAAATCCCTGGGGGGGGAAAGGGGACAAATGAGCAGTTCTTC. Translated, it gives CASSEIPGGGKGTNEQFF.

The chain links TRBV7-2 to TRBJ2-3; 13 bases map to TRBD2. In germline, CDR1 is SGHTA, CDR2 FQGNSA. The CDR3 contains 14 residues. V lost 5 bases, J lost 6 bases, and 2 bases stayed unmatched. DNA of the CDR3: TGTGCCAGCAGCGGGACTAGCGGGGTGGATACGCAGTATTTT. Translated, it gives CASSGTSGVDTQYF.